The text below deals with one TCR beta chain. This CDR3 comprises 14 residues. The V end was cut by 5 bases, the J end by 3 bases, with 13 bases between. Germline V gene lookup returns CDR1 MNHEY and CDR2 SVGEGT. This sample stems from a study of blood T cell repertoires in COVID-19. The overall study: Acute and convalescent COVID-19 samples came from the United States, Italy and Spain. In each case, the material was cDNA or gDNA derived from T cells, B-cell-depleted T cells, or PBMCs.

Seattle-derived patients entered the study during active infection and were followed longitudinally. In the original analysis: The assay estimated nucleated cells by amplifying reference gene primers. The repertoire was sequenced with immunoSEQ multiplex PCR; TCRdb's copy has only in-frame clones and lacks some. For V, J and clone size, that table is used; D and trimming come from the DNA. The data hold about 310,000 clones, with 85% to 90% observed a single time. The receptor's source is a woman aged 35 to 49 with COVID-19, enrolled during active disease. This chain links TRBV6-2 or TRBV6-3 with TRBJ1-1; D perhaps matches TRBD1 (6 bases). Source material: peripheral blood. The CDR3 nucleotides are TGTGCCAGCAGTCCAGGGGCCCGGGACACTGAAGCTTTCTTT. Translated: CASSPGARDTEAFF.